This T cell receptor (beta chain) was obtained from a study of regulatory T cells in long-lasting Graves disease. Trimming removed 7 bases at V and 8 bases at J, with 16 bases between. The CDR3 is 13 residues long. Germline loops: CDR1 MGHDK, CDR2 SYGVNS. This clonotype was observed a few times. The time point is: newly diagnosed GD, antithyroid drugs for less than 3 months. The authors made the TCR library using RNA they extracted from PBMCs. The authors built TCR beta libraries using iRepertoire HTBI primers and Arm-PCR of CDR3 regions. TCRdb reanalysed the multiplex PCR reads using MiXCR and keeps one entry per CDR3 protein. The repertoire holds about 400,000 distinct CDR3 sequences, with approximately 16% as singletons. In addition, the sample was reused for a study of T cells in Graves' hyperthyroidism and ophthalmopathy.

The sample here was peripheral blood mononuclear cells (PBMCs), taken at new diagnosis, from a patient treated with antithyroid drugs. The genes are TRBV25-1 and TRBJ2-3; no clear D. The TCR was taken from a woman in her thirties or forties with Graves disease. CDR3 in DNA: TGTGCCAGCACTGATCGAACCTCGGGTACGCAGTATTTT. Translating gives CASTDRTSGTQYF.